The 22 T cell receptor beta chains below come from one sample, sequenced in a study of OX40 agonist ivuxolimab in advanced cancers. Using immunoSEQ multiplex PCR, the repertoire was profiled, and TCRdb retains in-frame clones only, with some absent. The sample records approximately 92,000 clones, approximately 95% being singletons. The material was CD4+ or CD8+ T cells sorted from blood, obtained in a trial of the OX40 agonist ivuxolimab. The receptor set was obtained from an adult with an advanced solid tumor such as melanoma, head and neck, liver or kidney cancer.

Here the CDR3 DNA reads TGTGCCAGCAGCGTAGGTGGCGGGACCCACGAGCAGTACTTC. Translated: CASSVGGGTHEQYF. The chain couples TRBV9 to TRBJ2-7; maybe TRBD2 (6 bases). V lost 0 bases and J 5 bases, leaving 12 bases between the germline ends. The CDR3 has 14 amino acids. Germline V gene data show CDR1 as SGDLS and CDR2 as YYNGEE.

This chain's CDR3 is CASRGTSGGLYYEQYF. As DNA, the CDR3 is TGTGCCAGCCGCGGGACTAGCGGGGGGCTATACTACGAGCAGTACTTC. The chain recombines TRBV27 with TRBJ2-7; 15 nucleotides agree with TRBD2. Trimming took 8 bases from V and 3 from J; bases not matched to a gene: 8. This CDR3 contains 16 residues. Germline V gives CDR1 MNHEY, CDR2 SMNVEV (reference sequence).

The rearrangement joins TRBV27 to TRBJ1-6; no clear D gene. This CDR3 contains 15 residues. V lost 3 bases to trimming and J lost 0 bases, with 6 bases between them. Germline V lookup: CDR1 MNHEY, CDR2 SMNVEV (reference sequence). CDR3 DNA sequence: TGTGCCAGCAGTTTCTGGAGCTCCTATAATTCACCCCTCCACTTT. Encoded protein: CASSFWSSYNSPLHF.

V gene TRBV16 combines with J gene TRBJ1-3; unclear D gene. The CDR3 runs to 13 residues. The ends were cut back, 1 base at V and 2 bases at J, with 3 bases in the middle. Germline V gene data show CDR1 as KGHSY and CDR2 as FQNENV. CDR3 nucleotides: TGTGCCAGCAGCCAATGGACTGGAAACACCATATATTTT. This codes for CASSQWTGNTIYF.

The rearrangement links TRBV14 to TRBJ2-3; D uncertain. The CDR3 extends over 12 amino acids. Per germline, CDR1 SGHDN and CDR2 FVKESK. V dropped 6 bases and J dropped 6 bases, with 10 bases sitting between them. This CDR3 reads CASRISGDTQYF. The CDR3 DNA sequence: TGTGCCAGCAGAATCTCTGGGGATACGCAGTATTTT.

CDR3 coding DNA: TGTGCCAGCAGCCCGCAAGTGGGATGGGGCTATGGCTACACCTTC. Translated: CASSPQVGWGYGYTF. The genes are TRBV7-9 and TRBJ1-2; D is unresolved. The CDR3 contains 15 residues. The germline V gene has CDR1 SEHNR and CDR2 FQNEAQ (reference sequence). Trimming stripped 5 bases from V and 4 bases from J, with 17 bases between.

The J gene is TRBJ1-3, the V gene TRBV7-9; D gene ambiguous. Per the germline V gene, CDR1 is SEHNR and CDR2 is FQNEAQ (reference sequence). The CDR3 contains 16 residues. V lost 4 bases and J 0 bases, leaving 13 bases between the germline ends. Here the CDR3 DNA reads TGTGCCAGCAGCTCCTCTTTGTCGAACTCTGGAAACACCATATATTTT. Its translation is CASSSSLSNSGNTIYF.

The V and J genes are TRBV19 and TRBJ2-2; unclear D gene. The CDR3 sequence is 18 residues long. Trimming shortened V by 5 bases and J by 0 bases, and 19 bases separated the two germline ends. In germline, CDR1 is LNHDA, CDR2 SQIVND (reference sequence). In nucleotides, the CDR3 is TGTGCCAGTAGTTTACGACGGACGGATATCGCGAACACCGGGGAGCTGTTTTTT. Translated, it gives CASSLRRTDIANTGELFF.

This chain connects TRBV9 to TRBJ2-3; 8 bases are shared with TRBD1. The CDR3 sequence is 15 residues long. The V segment lost 0 bases and the J segment 6 bases; nucleotides outside the gene matches: 6. Germline CDR1 reads SGDLS; CDR2 reads YYNGEE. The CDR3 reads CASSVGQGAGDTQYF. The CDR3 region has the DNA TGTGCCAGCAGCGTAGGGCAGGGGGCTGGGGATACGCAGTATTTT.

The chain has TRBV19 and TRBJ2-4; D not certain. Germline V gene lookup returns CDR1 LNHDA and CDR2 SQIVND (reference sequence). The germline V and J ends were trimmed by 0 bases and 6 bases, with 21 bases remaining between them. CDR3 size: 18 residues. In DNA, the CDR3 is TGTGCCAGTAGTATAGATGGGGTGGGCAGCCCCGCGAGAAACATTCAGTACTTC. Translation: CASSIDGVGSPARNIQYF.

The V call is TRBV28, the J call TRBJ2-5, with 7 bases that match TRBD1. The CDR3 covers 14 residues. V lost 6 bases and J lost 1; bases outside the gene matches: 5. The V gene's germline CDR1 is MDHEN and CDR2 SYDVKM. CDR3 nucleotide sequence: TGTGCCAGCAGCCTACGGGACAGCCAAGAGACCCAGTACTTC. Protein: CASSLRDSQETQYF.

This chain joins TRBV27 and TRBJ1-5; a weak D match, TRBD1 (5 bases). The CDR3 length is 14 residues. Trimming took 3 bases from V and 5 from J, leaving 11 bases between them. CDR1 is MNHEY and CDR2 is SMNVEV in the germline V gene (reference sequence). DNA of the CDR3: TGTGCCAGCAGTTTCGGGGGACCCTATCAGCCCCAGCATTTT. This codes for CASSFGGPYQPQHF.

J is TRBJ2-7 and V is TRBV21-1; the DNA was not used to check the table's D call, TRBD1. TRBV21-1 is noted as a pseudogene. This CDR3 comprises 17 residues. The CDR3 DNA reads TGTGCCAGCAGCACAGGGATCGTCCGAAAGGGGGCCGACGAGCAGTACTTC. It translates to CASSTGIVRKGADEQYF.

The J gene is TRBJ2-7, the V gene TRBV7-3; D is perhaps TRBD1 or TRBD2 (5 bases each). The CDR3 runs 14 residues. Germline assignment: CDR1 SGHTA and CDR2 FQGTGA. V lost 1 base, J lost 4 bases, and 11 bases lay in between. CDR3 sequence: CASSLMGVGYEQYF. The DNA of the CDR3 is TGTGCCAGCAGCTTAATGGGGGTCGGTTACGAGCAGTACTTC.

The rearrangement links TRBV7-3 to TRBJ2-1; 7 bases match TRBD1. Trimming removed 5 bases from V and 6 bases from J; junction bases left unmatched: 4. This CDR3 is built from 13 residues. CDR1 SGHTA and CDR2 FQGTGA come from the germline V gene. This CDR3 is CASSTNRGNEQFF. The CDR3 nucleotides read TGTGCCAGCAGCACCAACAGGGGCAATGAGCAGTTCTTC.

This chain joins TRBV11-2 and TRBJ2-7; possibly TRBD2 for D (6 bases). The CDR3 extends over 16 amino acids. Germline V gives CDR1 SGHAT, CDR2 FQNNGV. V was cut by 5 bases and J by 3 bases, with 20 bases left in between. The CDR3 protein is CASSLHWEAVGYEQYF. CDR3 bases: TGTGCCAGCAGCCTACACTGGGAGGCTGTCGGCTACGAGCAGTACTTC. Using reference TRBV11-2 and TRBJ2-7 for the parts outside the CDR3, the full variable domain is EAGVAQSPRYKIIEKRQSVAFWCNPISGHATLYWYQQILGQGPKLLIQFQNNGVVDDSQLPKDRFSAERLKGVDSTLKIQPAKLEDSAVYLCASSLHWEAVGYEQYFGPGTRLTVT.

The genes are TRBV7-9 and TRBJ2-7, with no clear D. The CDR3 has 14 residues. Germline assignment: CDR1 SEHNR and CDR2 FQNEAQ (reference sequence). Deletions cut 7 bases from V and 2 bases from J, with 15 bases between. The CDR3 region has the DNA TGTGCCAGCACCACCGGCGGCGGCACCTACGAGCAGTACTTC. Encoded protein: CASTTGGGTYEQYF.

The sample holds one count of this clone. In the same sample, other DNA sequences code for this CDR3. The chain is built from TRBV27 and TRBJ2-7; D is undetermined. The germline V gene encodes CDR1 MNHEY and CDR2 SMNVEV (reference sequence). The CDR3 has 13 amino acids. The V and J ends lost 3 bases and 3 bases respectively, with 9 bases between them. The chain's CDR3 is CASSLSRDYEQYF. The CDR3 bases are TGTGCCAGCAGTTTGAGTCGAGACTACGAGCAGTACTTC.

The V and J genes are TRBV2 and TRBJ2-7; TRBD1 matches at 8 bases. Germline V gene sequence: CDR1 SNHLY, CDR2 FYNNEI. Trimming removed 3 bases from V and 3 bases from J; junction bases left unmatched: 7. The CDR3 length is 15 residues. CDR3: CASSDPGGEGYEQYF. The CDR3 nucleotides read TGTGCCAGCAGTGACCCAGGGGGCGAAGGCTACGAGCAGTACTTC.

The genes are TRBV7-9 and TRBJ2-3; D is perhaps TRBD2 (5 bases). The CDR3 is made up of 15 amino acids. V was trimmed by 7 bases and J by 1 base, leaving 15 bases between them. Looked up from germline, CDR1 is SEHNR and CDR2 is FQNEAQ (reference sequence). The CDR3 bases are TGTGCCAGCACCTCGGAGGTTTTGGGCACAGATACGCAGTATTTT. Its translation: CASTSEVLGTDTQYF.

The chain employs TRBV28 and TRBJ2-3; D not resolved. Trimming removed 2 bases from V and 6 bases from J, with 12 bases in between. Germline V CDR1 and CDR2: MDHEN, SYDVKM. The CDR3 contains 14 residues. This CDR3 reads CASSLIADPDTQYF. The CDR3 DNA reads as TGTGCCAGCAGTTTAATTGCAGATCCGGATACGCAGTATTTT.

V is TRBV27 and J is TRBJ2-7, with D unresolved. CDR1 MNHEY and CDR2 SMNVEV come from the germline V gene (reference sequence). The CDR3 sequence is 12 residues long. The ends were cut back, 8 bases at V and 1 base at J, with 9 bases in the middle. The CDR3 sequence is CASSSASYEQYF. CDR3 coding DNA: TGTGCCAGCTCAAGTGCGTCCTACGAGCAGTACTTC.